This paragraph reports one TCR beta chain. This CDR3 comprises 13 residues. In germline, CDR1 is SGHRS, CDR2 YFSETQ. Trimming removed 7 bases from V and 0 bases from J, with 10 bases in between. The sample originates from a study of control samples from healthy donors and cancer patients. Only in-frame clones appear in the TCRdb table, and some are missing; sequencing was by immunoSEQ multiplex PCR. The table records approximately 150,000 clones, under 95% of them present only once. The chain combines TRBV5-1 with TRBJ1-1; D gene unclear. What was sequenced was blood. The sequence derives from a woman aged 18 to 35 in good health. The CDR3 nucleotides read TGCGCCAGCGGTAGAATGGTGAACACTGAAGCTTTCTTT. As protein: CASGRMVNTEAFF.